These T cell receptor beta chains were read from a single sample in a study of T cells in narcolepsy. Profiling relied on immunoSEQ multiplex PCR, and the TCRdb table lists in-frame clones only, not all of them. In the table there are just over 20,000 clones, around 83% of which are singletons. Sequenced sample: memory (CD45RA-) CD4+ T cells from blood. These receptor sequences come from a human donor in good health. Each CDR3 is given with its conserved first and last residue. Fields, in order: V gene, J gene, clone size, D gene, CDR3 length, CDR3 protein, CDR3 DNA. D genes are given only for firm matches. Size tells how often a clone was seen (once, few, many) or the class of an expanded clone, and some rows leave it out.

V gene: TRBV30
J gene: TRBJ2-7
clone size: once
D gene: NA
CDR3 length: 13
CDR3 protein: CAWTGDFSYEQYF
CDR3 DNA: TGTGCCTGGACAGGGGACTTCTCCTACGAGCAGTACTTC

V gene: TRBV7-2
J gene: TRBJ2-5
clone size: NA
D gene: TRBD2
CDR3 length: 16
CDR3 protein: CASSLAVTSGQETQYF
CDR3 DNA: TGTGCCAGCAGCTTAGCCGTCACTAGCGGGCAAGAGACCCAGTACTTC

V gene: TRBV4-3
J gene: TRBJ2-1
clone size: NA
D gene: NA
CDR3 length: 13
CDR3 protein: CASSQEWNNEQFF
CDR3 DNA: TGCGCCAGCAGCCAAGAGTGGAACAATGAGCAGTTCTTC

V gene: TRBV6-1
J gene: TRBJ1-5
clone size: NA
D gene: TRBD1
CDR3 length: 14
CDR3 protein: CASSEGQGGEPQHF
CDR3 DNA: TGTGCCAGCAGTGAAGGGCAGGGGGGAGAGCCCCAGCATTTT

V gene: TRBV11-3
J gene: TRBJ2-1
clone size: NA
D gene: NA
CDR3 length: 13
CDR3 protein: CASSSAGNNEQFF
CDR3 DNA: TGTGCCAGCAGCTCGGCCGGAAACAATGAGCAGTTCTTC

V gene: TRBV10-3
J gene: TRBJ1-1
clone size: NA
D gene: TRBD1
CDR3 length: 15
CDR3 protein: CAIQGEDALNTEAFF
CDR3 DNA: TGTGCCATTCAGGGGGAGGATGCATTGAACACTGAAGCTTTCTTT

V gene: TRBV21-1
J gene: TRBJ1-2
clone size: NA
D gene: NA
CDR3 length: 11
CDR3 protein: CASRCPRGYTF
CDR3 DNA: TGTGCCAGCAGGTGCCCCCGAGGCTACACCTTC

V gene: TRBV19
J gene: TRBJ1-6
clone size: NA
D gene: NA
CDR3 length: 16
CDR3 protein: CASSSTGLLGGSPLHF
CDR3 DNA: TGTGCCAGTAGTAGTACGGGACTCCTGGGAGGTTCACCCCTCCACTTT

V gene: TRBV27
J gene: TRBJ1-2
clone size: NA
D gene: NA
CDR3 length: 13
CDR3 protein: CASSVEGNYGYTF
CDR3 DNA: TGTGCCAGCAGTGTTGAGGGCAACTATGGCTACACCTTC

V gene: TRBV6-5
J gene: TRBJ2-7
clone size: NA
D gene: NA
CDR3 length: 13
CDR3 protein: CASSYRGGYEQYF
CDR3 DNA: TGTGCCAGCAGTTACCGTGGGGGCTACGAGCAGTACTTC

V gene: TRBV5-8
J gene: TRBJ2-5
clone size: NA
D gene: TRBD1
CDR3 length: 14
CDR3 protein: CASSRDRGQETQYF
CDR3 DNA: TGTGCCAGCAGCCGGGACAGGGGGCAAGAGACCCAGTACTTC

V gene: TRBV5-1
J gene: TRBJ1-6
clone size: NA
D gene: TRBD1
CDR3 length: 15
CDR3 protein: CASSRSGTGNSPLHF
CDR3 DNA: TGCGCCAGCAGCCGCAGCGGGACAGGCAATTCACCCCTCCACTTT

V gene: TRBV6-5
J gene: TRBJ2-2
clone size: NA
D gene: TRBD1
CDR3 length: 14
CDR3 protein: CASSDRGGAGELFF
CDR3 DNA: TGTGCCAGCAGTGACCGAGGGGGCGCCGGGGAGCTGTTTTTT

V gene: TRBV7-9
J gene: TRBJ1-6
clone size: NA
D gene: NA
CDR3 length: 14
CDR3 protein: CASSLVGLHSPLHF
CDR3 DNA: TGTGCCAGCAGCTTAGTGGGGTTGCATTCACCCCTCCACTTT

V gene: TRBV13
J gene: TRBJ2-3
clone size: NA
D gene: NA
CDR3 length: 17
CDR3 protein: CASSSKSAGTTTDTQYF
CDR3 DNA: TGTGCCAGCAGCTCGAAATCGGCAGGTACAACCACAGATACGCAGTATTTT

V gene: TRBV2
J gene: TRBJ2-1
clone size: medium-sized
D gene: TRBD2
CDR3 length: 15
CDR3 protein: CASSKTSGAYNEQFF
CDR3 DNA: TGTGCCAGCAGTAAGACTAGCGGGGCCTACAATGAGCAGTTCTTC

V gene: TRBV19
J gene: TRBJ1-1
clone size: NA
D gene: NA
CDR3 length: 12
CDR3 protein: CASSGRYTEAFF
CDR3 DNA: TGTGCCAGTAGTGGTCGTTACACTGAAGCTTTCTTT

V gene: TRBV5-1
J gene: TRBJ2-3
clone size: NA
D gene: TRBD2
CDR3 length: 14
CDR3 protein: CASWSPSGTDTQYF
CDR3 DNA: TGCGCCAGCTGGAGTCCTAGCGGGACAGATACGCAGTATTTT

V gene: TRBV5-1
J gene: TRBJ2-1
clone size: NA
D gene: TRBD2
CDR3 length: 18
CDR3 protein: CASSSSGTSGPLNNEQFF
CDR3 DNA: TGCGCCAGCAGCTCGTCCGGGACTAGCGGTCCATTAAACAATGAGCAGTTCTTC

V gene: TRBV7-2
J gene: TRBJ2-2
clone size: NA
D gene: NA
CDR3 length: 16
CDR3 protein: CASSPVGAVVGGELFF
CDR3 DNA: TGTGCCAGCAGCCCCGTTGGGGCTGTGGTTGGCGGGGAGCTGTTTTTT

V gene: TRBV9
J gene: TRBJ2-3
clone size: NA
D gene: TRBD1
CDR3 length: 15
CDR3 protein: CASSPRQGSTDTQYF
CDR3 DNA: TGTGCCAGCAGCCCCCGACAGGGTAGCACAGATACGCAGTATTTT

V gene: TRBV9
J gene: TRBJ2-2
clone size: NA
D gene: TRBD2
CDR3 length: 17
CDR3 protein: CASSVGTSGRRTGELFF
CDR3 DNA: TGTGCCAGCAGCGTAGGGACTAGCGGGAGACGGACCGGGGAGCTGTTTTTT

V gene: TRBV18
J gene: TRBJ1-2
clone size: NA
D gene: NA
CDR3 length: 13
CDR3 protein: CASSPRGEDGYTF
CDR3 DNA: TGTGCCAGCTCACCACGGGGGGAAGATGGCTACACCTTC

V gene: TRBV9
J gene: TRBJ1-3
clone size: NA
D gene: NA
CDR3 length: 14
CDR3 protein: CASSVGWTGNTIYF
CDR3 DNA: TGTGCCAGCAGCGTAGGGTGGACTGGAAACACCATATATTTT

V gene: TRBV5-1
J gene: TRBJ1-2
clone size: once
D gene: TRBD1
CDR3 length: 15
CDR3 protein: CASSLAGQGIHGYTF
CDR3 DNA: TGCGCCAGCAGCTTGGCGGGACAGGGGATCCATGGCTACACCTTC

V gene: TRBV2
J gene: TRBJ2-7
clone size: NA
D gene: NA
CDR3 length: 14
CDR3 protein: CASSETDLSYEQYF
CDR3 DNA: TGTGCCAGCAGTGAGACAGATCTCTCCTACGAGCAGTACTTC

V gene: TRBV21-1
J gene: TRBJ1-1
clone size: NA
D gene: NA
CDR3 length: 15
CDR3 protein: CASSKALGWPTEAFF
CDR3 DNA: TGTGCCAGCAGCAAAGCGCTCGGTTGGCCCACTGAAGCTTTCTTT

V gene: TRBV5-1
J gene: TRBJ2-2
clone size: NA
D gene: NA
CDR3 length: 17
CDR3 protein: CASSFNLGGLNTGELFF
CDR3 DNA: TGCGCCAGCAGCTTCAACCTTGGGGGGCTGAACACCGGGGAGCTGTTTTTT

V gene: TRBV7-3
J gene: TRBJ2-3
clone size: NA
D gene: TRBD2
CDR3 length: 15
CDR3 protein: CASSLNGGSADTQYF
CDR3 DNA: TGTGCCAGCAGCTTAAACGGGGGGTCTGCAGATACGCAGTATTTT

V gene: TRBV30
J gene: TRBJ2-1
clone size: NA
D gene: NA
CDR3 length: 15
CDR3 protein: CAWKGGAGPYNEQFF
CDR3 DNA: TGTGCCTGGAAAGGGGGAGCGGGACCTTACAATGAGCAGTTCTTC

V gene: TRBV7-2
J gene: TRBJ1-1
clone size: NA
D gene: NA
CDR3 length: 14
CDR3 protein: CASSLLVGAAKAFF
CDR3 DNA: TGTGCCAGCAGCTTATTGGTGGGGGCCGCCAAAGCTTTCTTT

V gene: TRBV6-1
J gene: TRBJ2-1
clone size: NA
D gene: TRBD2
CDR3 length: 16
CDR3 protein: CASSVHSGRSYNEQFF
CDR3 DNA: TGTGCCAGCAGTGTCCATAGCGGGCGCTCCTACAATGAGCAGTTCTTC

V gene: TRBV7-9
J gene: TRBJ1-6
clone size: NA
D gene: TRBD1
CDR3 length: 14
CDR3 protein: CASSGGQGTSPLHF
CDR3 DNA: TGTGCCAGCAGCGGGGGACAGGGAACATCACCCCTCCACTTT

V gene: TRBV6-1
J gene: TRBJ2-3
clone size: NA
D gene: NA
CDR3 length: 13
CDR3 protein: CATRSQVPDTQYF
CDR3 DNA: TGTGCCACCAGGTCACAGGTGCCAGATACGCAGTATTTT

V gene: TRBV6-5
J gene: TRBJ2-2
clone size: once
D gene: TRBD1
CDR3 length: 14
CDR3 protein: CASKGTGRTGELFF
CDR3 DNA: TGTGCCAGCAAAGGGACAGGACGGACCGGGGAGCTGTTTTTT

V gene: TRBV19
J gene: TRBJ1-3
clone size: NA
D gene: NA
CDR3 length: 16
CDR3 protein: CASSPSQGSSGNTIYF
CDR3 DNA: TGTGCCAGTAGCCCCTCTCAGGGGTCCTCTGGAAATACCATATATTTT

V gene: TRBV30
J gene: TRBJ2-1
clone size: NA
D gene: TRBD2
CDR3 length: 15
CDR3 protein: CARFSGRAPPNEQFF
CDR3 DNA: TGTGCCCGCTTTAGCGGGAGGGCCCCGCCCAATGAGCAGTTCTTC

V gene: TRBV30
J gene: TRBJ2-2
clone size: NA
D gene: NA
CDR3 length: 14
CDR3 protein: CAWITGRGTGELFF
CDR3 DNA: TGTGCCTGGATAACGGGGAGAGGCACCGGGGAGCTGTTTTTT

V gene: TRBV6-1
J gene: TRBJ1-1
clone size: NA
D gene: TRBD1
CDR3 length: 12
CDR3 protein: CASSSGGPEAFF
CDR3 DNA: TGTGCCTCCTCCTCAGGGGGCCCTGAAGCTTTCTTT

V gene: TRBV2
J gene: TRBJ2-1
clone size: NA
D gene: NA
CDR3 length: 16
CDR3 protein: CASSEDPMRENNEQFF
CDR3 DNA: TGTGCCAGCAGTGAAGACCCAATGAGGGAGAACAATGAGCAGTTCTTC

V gene: TRBV6-5
J gene: TRBJ2-3
clone size: few
D gene: NA
CDR3 length: 15
CDR3 protein: CASSLRGGGTDTQYF
CDR3 DNA: TGTGCCAGCAGTTTGAGAGGGGGGGGCACAGATACGCAGTATTTT

V gene: TRBV29-1
J gene: TRBJ2-2
clone size: NA
D gene: NA
CDR3 length: 14
CDR3 protein: CSVENRVNTGELFF
CDR3 DNA: TGCAGCGTTGAAAACAGGGTGAACACCGGGGAGCTGTTTTTT

V gene: TRBV19
J gene: TRBJ1-1
clone size: NA
D gene: NA
CDR3 length: 14
CDR3 protein: CASSADGMNTEAFF
CDR3 DNA: TGTGCCAGTAGTGCAGACGGAATGAACACTGAAGCTTTCTTT

V gene: TRBV4-3
J gene: TRBJ2-3
clone size: NA
D gene: NA
CDR3 length: 16
CDR3 protein: CASSQGAGWSTDTQYF
CDR3 DNA: TGCGCCAGCAGCCAGGGAGCGGGTTGGAGCACAGATACGCAGTATTTT

V gene: TRBV5-8
J gene: TRBJ2-3
clone size: few
D gene: TRBD2
CDR3 length: 15
CDR3 protein: CASSLERGGTDTQYF
CDR3 DNA: TGTGCCAGCAGCTTGGAGCGGGGGGGCACAGATACGCAGTATTTT

V gene: TRBV5-1
J gene: TRBJ2-7
clone size: NA
D gene: NA
CDR3 length: 14
CDR3 protein: CASRDSILSGEQYF
CDR3 DNA: TGCGCCAGCAGGGACAGTATTCTCTCGGGCGAGCAGTACTTC